This T cell receptor beta chain comes out of a study of blood T cell repertoires in COVID-19. At the level of the study: Sample material is recorded as cDNA or gDNA derived from T cells, B-cell-depleted T cells, or PBMCs.

Original processing methods: How many nucleated cells were present was estimated from reference gene primer amplification. The assay was immunoSEQ multiplex PCR, and TCRdb's table has in-frame clones only and misses some. V and J calls and clone size are given by that table; D and trimming were obtained from the DNA. The top ten clones hold 5.5% to 6% of a sample with approximately 250,000 clones, 86% of them seen once. The germline V and J ends were trimmed by 1 base and 5 bases, with 8 bases remaining between them. Germline CDR1 is KGHDR and CDR2 is SFDVKD. The CDR3 spans 14 residues. This clonotype was sampled from an elderly woman with COVID-19, enrolled during active disease. What was sequenced was peripheral blood. The chain carries TRBV24-1 and TRBJ1-5; D not resolved. The CDR3 region has the DNA TGTGCCACCAGTGATTTCAGTCTGGATCAGCCCCAGCATTTT. Its protein product is CATSDFSLDQPQHF.